Below, 22 T cell receptor beta chains from the same sample are listed, as sequenced in a study of T cell changes during pregnancy in multiple sclerosis. Profiling relied on immunoSEQ multiplex PCR, and the TCRdb table lists in-frame clones only, not all of them. The table lists under 45,000 clones, more than 90% of them singletons. Sequencing used CD8+ T cells from peripheral blood mononuclear cells, obtained in the third trimester of pregnancy. These receptors came from a female donor with multiple sclerosis, enrolled in a pregnancy study.

This rearrangement joins TRBV6-1 to TRBJ1-4, with a tentative D call TRBD1 (6 bases). Germline CDR1 and CDR2: MNHNS and SASEGT. Trimming left V 4 bases short and J 4 bases short, with 13 bases between. CDR3 length: 15 residues. CDR3 nucleotides: TGTGCCAGCAGTGTTTTGGACAGCCTTAATGAAAAACTGTTTTTT. It specifies CASSVLDSLNEKLFF.

The chain has TRBV7-9 and TRBJ2-7; no clear D gene. The germline gives CDR1 SEHNR, CDR2 FQNEAQ (reference sequence). This CDR3 is built from 13 residues. V was pared by 2 bases and J by 3 bases, with 8 bases between. The CDR3 loop is CASSLTANYEQYF. The CDR3 nucleotides are TGTGCCAGCAGCTTAACAGCTAACTACGAGCAGTACTTC.

The chain recombines TRBV9 with TRBJ2-7; 16 bases are shared with TRBD2. V dropped 4 bases and J dropped 7; count of bases not matched to a gene: 8. The germline V gene encodes CDR1 SGDLS and CDR2 YYNGEE. The CDR3 consists of 16 residues. This CDR3 is CASSPWGLAGGPEQYF. The CDR3 DNA reads as TGTGCCAGCAGCCCGTGGGGACTAGCGGGAGGGCCGGAGCAGTACTTC.

The J gene is TRBJ2-7, the V gene TRBV27; D remains ambiguous. V shed 1 base and J shed 0 bases, with 13 bases lying between them. CDR1 and CDR2 (germline): MNHEY, SMNVEV (reference sequence). The CDR3 is 16 amino acids. The CDR3 region has the DNA TGTGCCAGCAGTTTATTTAACCCAAGGAGCTCCTACGAGCAGTACTTC. This codes for CASSLFNPRSSYEQYF.

The chain joins TRBV5-1 to TRBJ1-1; TRBD1 agrees at 9 bases. The CDR3 is 14 amino acids. Germline-derived CDR1 and CDR2 are SGHRS and YFSETQ. V dropped 3 bases and J dropped 5; count of bases not matched to a gene: 5. The CDR3 DNA is TGCGCCAGCAGCTCAGGGACAGGGAGGACTGAAGCTTTCTTT. Amino acid sequence: CASSSGTGRTEAFF.

The rearrangement links TRBV9 to TRBJ1-3; the match to TRBD1 covers 7 bases. Germline V gene lookup returns CDR1 SGDLS and CDR2 YYNGEE. V lost 0 bases to trimming and J lost 0 bases; unmatched junction nucleotides: 3. The CDR3 is 16 amino acids. The DNA of the CDR3 is TGTGCCAGCAGCGTAGCTGGACAGGTCTCTGGAAACACCATATATTTT. Its protein product is CASSVAGQVSGNTIYF. Using reference TRBV9 and TRBJ1-3 for the parts outside the CDR3, the full variable domain is DSGVTQTPKHLITATGQRVTLRCSPRSGDLSVYWYQQSLDQGLQFLIQYYNGEERAKGNILERFSAQQFPDLHSELNLSSLELGDSALYFCASSVAGQVSGNTIYFGEGSWLTVV.

The V gene is TRBV15, the J gene TRBJ2-1; D call uncertain. Trimming cost V 3 bases and J 4 bases, with 4 bases left between them. Per germline, CDR1 LNHNV and CDR2 YYDKDF (reference sequence). This CDR3 has 12 residues. The CDR3 reads CATSSQYNEQFF. The CDR3 bases are TGTGCCACCAGCAGCCAGTACAATGAGCAGTTCTTC.

The rearrangement links TRBV7-3 to TRBJ1-2, with TRBD1 matching 9 bases. Germline V gene lookup returns CDR1 SGHTA and CDR2 FQGTGA. Trimming took 2 bases from V and 5 from J; bases not matched to a gene: 12. The CDR3 loop spans 17 amino acids. CDR3 protein: CASSLGAQGAARYGYTF. The CDR3 nucleotides read TGTGCCAGCAGCTTAGGGGCACAGGGGGCGGCCCGTTATGGCTACACCTTC.

J is TRBJ1-6 and V is TRBV2, with 7 bases matching TRBD1. Germline V gives CDR1 SNHLY, CDR2 FYNNEI. The J segment lost 5 bases and the V segment lost 5 bases, leaving 9 bases of the junction unmatched. The CDR3 totals 16 residues. The CDR3 sequence: CASSRQGVEDNSPLHF. The CDR3 nucleotides are TGTGCCAGCAGTCGACAGGGAGTAGAGGATAATTCACCCCTCCACTTT.

The rearrangement links TRBV5-4 to TRBJ2-7; 15 nucleotides agree with TRBD2. The J segment lost 0 bases and the V segment lost 4 bases, leaving 5 bases of the junction unmatched. Germline CDR1 and CDR2: SGHNT and YYREEE (reference sequence). This CDR3 spans 17 amino acids. The CDR3 nucleotides are TGTGCCAGCAGCCCCGGACTAGCGGGGGGGACCTCCTACGAGCAGTACTTC. Protein product: CASSPGLAGGTSYEQYF.

V gene TRBV4-1 combines with J gene TRBJ2-7; 11 bases agree with TRBD1. The V gene end was trimmed by 0 bases and the J gene end by 3 bases; junction bases not matched to a gene: 1. Germline V gene data show CDR1 as MGHRA and CDR2 as YSYEKL. The CDR3 has 15 amino acids. This CDR3 is CASSQEDRGLYEQYF. The CDR3 bases are TGCGCCAGCAGCCAAGAGGACAGGGGGCTCTACGAGCAGTACTTC.

The chain employs TRBV5-6 and TRBJ1-2; D ambiguous. The germline gives CDR1 SGHDT, CDR2 YYEEEE. This CDR3 is 15 amino acids long. V was trimmed by 0 bases and J by 0 bases, leaving 9 bases between them. In DNA, the CDR3 is TGTGCCAGCAGCTTGGAGAGAGGAGCTAACTATGGCTACACCTTC. It is translated as CASSLERGANYGYTF.

The chain combines TRBV28 with TRBJ1-2; D is unresolved. V was trimmed by 4 bases and J by 8 bases, leaving 17 bases between them. CDR3 length equals 14 residues. Germline assignment: CDR1 MDHEN and CDR2 SYDVKM. The CDR3 protein is CASSWTRLTMGYTF. CDR3 nucleotide sequence: TGTGCCAGCAGTTGGACTCGATTAACTATGGGCTACACCTTC.

The chain carries TRBV27 and TRBJ2-1; 9 nucleotides line up with TRBD2. The CDR3 loop spans 16 amino acids. CDR1 and CDR2 from the germline V gene are MNHEY and SMNVEV (reference sequence). V gave up 5 bases and J gave up 7 bases; unmatched junction bases: 12. Written as DNA, the CDR3 is TGTGCCAGCAGTCCCCTCGGTAGCGGGGGATCAAATGAGCAGTTCTTC. This codes for CASSPLGSGGSNEQFF.

The genes are TRBV5-4 and TRBJ2-3; a weak D match, TRBD1 (5 bases). This CDR3 is 15 amino acids long. Trimming left V 0 bases short and J 3 bases short, with 11 bases between. Germline V gives CDR1 SGHNT, CDR2 YYREEE (reference sequence). Here the CDR3 reads CASSLGAGQTDTQYF. The CDR3 DNA follows: TGTGCCAGCAGCTTGGGGGCAGGGCAAACAGATACGCAGTATTTT. The full variable domain, completed using reference TRBV5-4 and TRBJ2-3, is ETGVTQSPTHLIKTRGQQVTLRCSSQSGHNTVSWYQQALGQGPQFIFQYYREEENGRGNFPPRFSGLQFPNYSSELNVNALELDDSALYLCASSLGAGQTDTQYFGPGTRLTVL.

The chain employs TRBV4-3 and TRBJ1-2; D not certain. The germline gives CDR1 LGHNA, CDR2 YSLEER. The germline V and J ends were trimmed by 0 bases and 1 base, with 6 bases remaining between them. This CDR3 has 14 amino acids. The CDR3 coding sequence is TGCGCCAGCAGCCAAGAATCGGTTAACTATGGCTACACCTTC. This sequence encodes CASSQESVNYGYTF.

The chain carries TRBV4-3 and TRBJ2-2; D unresolved. CDR1 is LGHNA, CDR2 YSLEER, per germline. The CDR3 sequence is 14 residues long. The V end was cut by 1 base, the J end by 1 base, with 4 bases between. The CDR3 region has the DNA TGCGCCAGCAGCCAAGCGGGGAACACCGGGGAGCTGTTTTTT. Translating gives CASSQAGNTGELFF.

This clone has just a few counts. Within the sample, other DNA sequences also encode this same CDR3. J is TRBJ2-6 and V is TRBV4-3, with D tentatively TRBD1 (5 bases). With 0 bases removed from V and 4 bases from J, the gap between germline ends came to 10 bases. There are 16 residues in the CDR3. The germline CDR1 and CDR2 sequences are LGHNA and YSLEER. Here the CDR3 reads CASSQDRGSGANVLTF. As DNA, the CDR3 is TGCGCCAGCAGCCAAGATAGGGGTTCAGGGGCCAACGTCCTGACTTTC.

The CDR3 protein is CASSRGSRGTEAFF. In DNA form, the CDR3 reads TGTGCCAGCAGCAGGGGTTCCCGAGGCACTGAAGCTTTCTTT. The genes are TRBV27 and TRBJ1-1, with D perhaps TRBD1 (6 bases). CDR3 length: 14 residues. Germline V gene data show CDR1 as MNHEY and CDR2 as SMNVEV (reference sequence). Trimming took off 6 bases at V and 4 bases at J, with 15 bases between the two ends.

This sequence joins TRBV15 and TRBJ2-7; TRBD1 aligns across 7 bases. The germline gives CDR1 LNHNV, CDR2 YYDKDF (reference sequence). Trimming at V came to 5 bases and at J to 3 bases, leaving 4 bases not matched to a gene. This CDR3 region has 13 residues. The CDR3 nucleotides are TGTGCCACCAGCCGCCCAGGGGGCTACGAGCAGTACTTC. Amino acid sequence: CATSRPGGYEQYF.

The V and J genes are TRBV4-1 and TRBJ2-1; TRBD1 is a possible D gene (6 bases). V dropped 3 bases and J dropped 7 bases, with 19 bases sitting between them. The CDR3 sequence is 16 residues long. The germline gives CDR1 MGHRA, CDR2 YSYEKL. As DNA, the CDR3 is TGCGCCAGCAGCCACCCACCCCCCAGGGGTGTGAATGAGCAGTTCTTC. Its translation is CASSHPPPRGVNEQFF.

The chain links TRBV4-3 to TRBJ2-5; 7 bases align to TRBD1. CDR1 LGHNA and CDR2 YSLEER come from the germline V gene. The CDR3 loop spans 15 amino acids. The ends lost 5 bases at V and 5 bases at J; junction bases unmatched: 11. In nucleotides, the CDR3 is TGCGCCAGCAGCGCGCGCAGGGGGAACGGGGAGACCCAGTACTTC. Translating gives CASSARRGNGETQYF.